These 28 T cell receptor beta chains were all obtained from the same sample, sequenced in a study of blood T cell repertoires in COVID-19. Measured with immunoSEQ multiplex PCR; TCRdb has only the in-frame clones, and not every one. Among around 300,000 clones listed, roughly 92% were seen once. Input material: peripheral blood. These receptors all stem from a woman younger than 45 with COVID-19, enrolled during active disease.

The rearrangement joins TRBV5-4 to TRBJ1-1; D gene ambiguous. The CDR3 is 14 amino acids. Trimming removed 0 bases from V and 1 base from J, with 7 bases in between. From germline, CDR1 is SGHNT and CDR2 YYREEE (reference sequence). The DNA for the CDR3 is TGTGCCAGCAGCTTGGGGGCCGAGAACACTGAAGCTTTCTTT. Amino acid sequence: CASSLGAENTEAFF.

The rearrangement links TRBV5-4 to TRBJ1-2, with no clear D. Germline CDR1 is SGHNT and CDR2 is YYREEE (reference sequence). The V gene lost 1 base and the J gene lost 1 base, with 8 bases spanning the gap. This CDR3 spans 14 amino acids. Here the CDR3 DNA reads TGTGCCAGCAGCTTGACGGGGTTTAACTATGGCTACACCTTC. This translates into CASSLTGFNYGYTF.

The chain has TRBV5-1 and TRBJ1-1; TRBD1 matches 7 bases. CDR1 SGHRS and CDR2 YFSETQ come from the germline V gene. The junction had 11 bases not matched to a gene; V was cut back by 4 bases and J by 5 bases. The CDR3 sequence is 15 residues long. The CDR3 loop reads CASSLLMDRRTEAFF. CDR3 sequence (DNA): TGCGCCAGCAGCCTACTAATGGACAGGCGGACTGAAGCTTTCTTT.

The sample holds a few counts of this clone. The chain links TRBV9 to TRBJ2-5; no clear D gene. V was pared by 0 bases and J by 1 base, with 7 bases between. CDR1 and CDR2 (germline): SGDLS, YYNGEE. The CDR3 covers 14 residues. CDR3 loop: CASSVGRLQETQYF. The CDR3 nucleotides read TGTGCCAGCAGCGTAGGGCGGCTCCAAGAGACCCAGTACTTC.

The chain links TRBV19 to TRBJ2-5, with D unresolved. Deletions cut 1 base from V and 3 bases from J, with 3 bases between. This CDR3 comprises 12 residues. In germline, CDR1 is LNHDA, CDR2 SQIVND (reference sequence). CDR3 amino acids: CASSIAEETQYF. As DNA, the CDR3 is TGTGCCAGTAGTATAGCGGAAGAGACCCAGTACTTC.

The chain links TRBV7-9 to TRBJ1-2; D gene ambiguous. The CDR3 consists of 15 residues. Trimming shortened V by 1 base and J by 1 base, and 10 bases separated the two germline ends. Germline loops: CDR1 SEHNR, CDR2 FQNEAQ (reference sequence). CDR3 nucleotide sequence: TGTGCCAGCAGCTTAGAGGAGGGTTTTAACTATGGCTACACCTTC. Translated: CASSLEEGFNYGYTF.

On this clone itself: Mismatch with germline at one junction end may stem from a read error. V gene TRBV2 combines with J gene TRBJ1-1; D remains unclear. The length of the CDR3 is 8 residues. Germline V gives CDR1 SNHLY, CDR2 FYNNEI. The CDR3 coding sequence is TGTGCCATCCCAGGTAAGAGATTT. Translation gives CAIPGKRF.

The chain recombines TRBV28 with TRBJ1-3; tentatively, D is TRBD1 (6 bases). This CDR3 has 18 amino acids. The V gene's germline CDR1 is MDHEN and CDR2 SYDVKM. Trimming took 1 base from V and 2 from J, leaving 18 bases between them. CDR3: CASSLYRDRVIAGNTIYF. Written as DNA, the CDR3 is TGTGCCAGCAGTTTATACAGGGATCGTGTAATTGCTGGAAACACCATATATTTT.

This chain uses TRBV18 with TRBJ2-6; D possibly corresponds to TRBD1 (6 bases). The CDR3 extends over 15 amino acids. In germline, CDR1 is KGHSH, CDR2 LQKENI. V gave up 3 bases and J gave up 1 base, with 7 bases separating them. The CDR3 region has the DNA TGTGCCAGCTCACCTCAGGGGTCTGGGGCCAACGTCCTGACTTTC. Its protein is CASSPQGSGANVLTF.

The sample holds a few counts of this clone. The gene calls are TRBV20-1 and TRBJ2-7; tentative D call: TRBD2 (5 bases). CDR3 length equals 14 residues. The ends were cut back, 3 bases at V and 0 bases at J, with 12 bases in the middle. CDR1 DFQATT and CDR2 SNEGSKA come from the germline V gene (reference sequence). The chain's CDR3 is CSASPPGGSYEQYF. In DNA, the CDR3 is TGCAGTGCTAGTCCCCCCGGAGGCTCCTACGAGCAGTACTTC.

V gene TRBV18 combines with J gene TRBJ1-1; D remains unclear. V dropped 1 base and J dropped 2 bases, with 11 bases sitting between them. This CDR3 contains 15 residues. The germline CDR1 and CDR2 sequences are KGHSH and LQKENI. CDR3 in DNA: TGTGCCAGCTCACCACAGGACCGGGGTAACACTGAAGCTTTCTTT. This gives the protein CASSPQDRGNTEAFF.

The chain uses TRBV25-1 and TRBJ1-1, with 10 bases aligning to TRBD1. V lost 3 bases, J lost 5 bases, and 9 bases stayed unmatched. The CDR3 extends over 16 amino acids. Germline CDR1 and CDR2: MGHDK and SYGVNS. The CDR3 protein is CASSDRRQGAWTEAFF. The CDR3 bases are TGTGCCAGCAGTGACCGTAGACAGGGGGCATGGACTGAAGCTTTCTTT.

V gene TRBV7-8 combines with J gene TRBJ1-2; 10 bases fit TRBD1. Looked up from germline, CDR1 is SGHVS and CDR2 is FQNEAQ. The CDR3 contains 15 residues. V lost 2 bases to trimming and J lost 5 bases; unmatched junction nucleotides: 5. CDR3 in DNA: TGTGCCAGCAGCTTATTTTCGGGACAGGGGTATGGCTACACCTTC. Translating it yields CASSLFSGQGYGYTF.

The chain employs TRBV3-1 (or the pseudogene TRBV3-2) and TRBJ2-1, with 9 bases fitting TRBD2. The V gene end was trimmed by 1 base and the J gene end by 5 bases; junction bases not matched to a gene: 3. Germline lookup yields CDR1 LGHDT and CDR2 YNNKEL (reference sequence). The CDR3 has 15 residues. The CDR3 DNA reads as TGTGCCAGCAGCCAAGGACTAGCGGAAAACAATGAGCAGTTCTTC. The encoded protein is CASSQGLAENNEQFF.

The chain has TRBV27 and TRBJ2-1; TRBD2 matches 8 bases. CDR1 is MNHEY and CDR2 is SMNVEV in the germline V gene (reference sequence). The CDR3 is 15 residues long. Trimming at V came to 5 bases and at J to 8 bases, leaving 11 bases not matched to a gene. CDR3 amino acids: CASSQERELVYEQFF. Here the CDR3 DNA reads TGTGCCAGCAGTCAAGAGCGGGAGTTGGTGTATGAGCAGTTCTTC.

DNA for the CDR3: TGTGCCAGCTCGCCCAGAGCAGGGGATTCCTACGAGCAGTACTTC. This codes for CASSPRAGDSYEQYF. The rearrangement uses TRBV18 and TRBJ2-7; a weak D match, TRBD1 (6 bases). This CDR3 contains 15 residues. CDR1 is KGHSH, CDR2 LQKENI, per germline. Deletions cut 6 bases from V and 1 base from J, with 16 bases between.

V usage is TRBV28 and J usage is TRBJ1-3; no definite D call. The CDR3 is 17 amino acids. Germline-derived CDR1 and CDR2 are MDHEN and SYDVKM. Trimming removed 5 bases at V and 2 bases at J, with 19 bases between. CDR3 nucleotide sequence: TGTGCCAGCAGTGAGGGCAGAGGCGTGAGAACTGGAAACACCATATATTTT. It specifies CASSEGRGVRTGNTIYF.

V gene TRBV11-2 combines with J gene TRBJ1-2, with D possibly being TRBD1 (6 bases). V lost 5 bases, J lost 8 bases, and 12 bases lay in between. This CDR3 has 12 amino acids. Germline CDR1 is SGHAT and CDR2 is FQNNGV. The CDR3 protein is CASSQEGQGYTF. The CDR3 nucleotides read TGTGCCAGCAGCCAAGAGGGACAAGGCTACACCTTC.

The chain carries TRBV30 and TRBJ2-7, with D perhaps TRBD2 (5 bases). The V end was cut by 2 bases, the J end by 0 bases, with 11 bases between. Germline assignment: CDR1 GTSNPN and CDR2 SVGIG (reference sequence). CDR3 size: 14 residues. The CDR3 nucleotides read TGTGCCTGGAGTATTAGGAGGAGCTCCTACGAGCAGTACTTC. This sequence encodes CAWSIRRSSYEQYF.

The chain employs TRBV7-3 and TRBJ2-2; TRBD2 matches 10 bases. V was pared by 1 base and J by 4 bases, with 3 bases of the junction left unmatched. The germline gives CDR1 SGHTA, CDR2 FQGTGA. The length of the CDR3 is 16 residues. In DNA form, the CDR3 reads TGTGCCAGCAGCTTAAACAGCGGGAGGGGCACCGGGGAGCTGTTTTTT. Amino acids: CASSLNSGRGTGELFF. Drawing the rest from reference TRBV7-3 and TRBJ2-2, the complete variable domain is GAGVSQTPSNKVTEKGKYVELRCDPISGHTALYWYRQSLGQGPEFLIYFQGTGAADDSGLPNDRFFAVRPEGSVSTLKIQRTERGDSAVYLCASSLNSGRGTGELFFGEGSRLTVL.

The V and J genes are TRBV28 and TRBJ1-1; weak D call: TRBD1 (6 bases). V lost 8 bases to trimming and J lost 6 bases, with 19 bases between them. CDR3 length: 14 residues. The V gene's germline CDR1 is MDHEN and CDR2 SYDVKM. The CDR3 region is CASHRQGGGPEAFF. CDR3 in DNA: TGTGCCAGCCATCGACAAGGGGGTGGTCCTGAAGCTTTCTTT.

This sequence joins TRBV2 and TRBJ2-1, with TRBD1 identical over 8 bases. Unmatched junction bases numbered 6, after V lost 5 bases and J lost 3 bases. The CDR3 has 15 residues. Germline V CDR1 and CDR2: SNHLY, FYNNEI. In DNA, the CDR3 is TGTGCCAGCAGTCAAAACGGACAGGGCTACAATGAGCAGTTCTTC. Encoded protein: CASSQNGQGYNEQFF.

CDR3 residues: CASSQGEGRISGNTIYF. The CDR3 DNA sequence: TGTGCCAGCAGCCAAGGTGAAGGGAGGATCTCTGGAAACACCATATATTTT. The rearrangement uses TRBV3-1 (or the pseudogene TRBV3-2) and TRBJ1-3; no reliable D call. Deletions cut 1 base from V and 0 bases from J, with 13 bases between. The CDR3 length is 17 residues. Germline CDR1 and CDR2: LGHDT and YNNKEL (reference sequence).

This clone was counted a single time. The DNA of the CDR3 is TGCAGTTGGACAGTAAACTATGGCTACACCTTC. Translation: CSWTVNYGYTF. The chain links TRBV20-1 to TRBJ1-2; maybe TRBD1 (6 bases). The germline V and J ends were trimmed by 8 bases and 2 bases, with 9 bases remaining between them. CDR1 and CDR2 from the germline V gene are DFQATT and SNEGSKA (reference sequence). This CDR3 has 11 residues.

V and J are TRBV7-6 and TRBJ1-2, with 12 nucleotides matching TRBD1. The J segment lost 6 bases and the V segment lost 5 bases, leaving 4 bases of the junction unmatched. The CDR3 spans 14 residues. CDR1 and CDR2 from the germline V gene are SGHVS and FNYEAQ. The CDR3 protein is CASSRGTGGDGYTF. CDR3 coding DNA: TGTGCCAGCAGCCGTGGGACAGGGGGCGATGGCTACACCTTC.

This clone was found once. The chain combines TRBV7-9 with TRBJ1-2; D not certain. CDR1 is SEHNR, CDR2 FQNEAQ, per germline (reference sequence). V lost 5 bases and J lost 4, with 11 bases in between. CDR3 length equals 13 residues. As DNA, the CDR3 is TGTGCCAGCAGCCAAGCCGGGAGCTATGGCTACACCTTC. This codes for CASSQAGSYGYTF.

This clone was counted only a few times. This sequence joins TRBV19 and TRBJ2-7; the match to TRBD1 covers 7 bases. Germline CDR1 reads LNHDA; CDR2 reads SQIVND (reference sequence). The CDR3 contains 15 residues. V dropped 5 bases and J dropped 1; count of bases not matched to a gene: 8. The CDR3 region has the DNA TGTGCCAGTAGTGGATGGGACAGAAAGTCCTACGAGCAGTACTTC. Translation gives CASSGWDRKSYEQYF.

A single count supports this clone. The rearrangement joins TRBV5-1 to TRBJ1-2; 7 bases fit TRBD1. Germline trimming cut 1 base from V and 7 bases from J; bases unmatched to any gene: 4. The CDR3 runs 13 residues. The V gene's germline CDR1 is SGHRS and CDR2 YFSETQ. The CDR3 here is CASSLTGDTGYTF. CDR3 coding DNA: TGCGCCAGCAGCTTGACAGGGGATACTGGCTACACCTTC.